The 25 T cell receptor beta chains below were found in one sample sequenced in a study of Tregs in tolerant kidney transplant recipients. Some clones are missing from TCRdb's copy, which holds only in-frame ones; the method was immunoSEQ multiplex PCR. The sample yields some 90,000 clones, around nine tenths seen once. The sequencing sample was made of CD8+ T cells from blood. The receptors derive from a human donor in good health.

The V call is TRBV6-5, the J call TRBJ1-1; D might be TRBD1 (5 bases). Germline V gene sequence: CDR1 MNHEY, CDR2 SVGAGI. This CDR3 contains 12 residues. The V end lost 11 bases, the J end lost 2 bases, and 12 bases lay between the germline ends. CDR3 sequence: CAVGRGNTEAFF. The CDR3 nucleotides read TGTGCCGTGGGACGGGGCAACACTGAAGCTTTCTTT.

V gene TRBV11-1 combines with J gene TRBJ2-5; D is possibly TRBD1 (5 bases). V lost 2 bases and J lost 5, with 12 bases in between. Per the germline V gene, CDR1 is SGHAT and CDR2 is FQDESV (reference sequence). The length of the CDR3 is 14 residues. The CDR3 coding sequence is TGTGCCAGCAGCTTACGCAGGGCGGAGGAGACCCAGTACTTC. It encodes CASSLRRAEETQYF.

CDR3 DNA sequence: TGTGCCAGCAGCTTAGTCGGCCTGGACGAGCAGTACTTC. Protein sequence: CASSLVGLDEQYF. This rearrangement joins TRBV7-8 to TRBJ2-7; no clear D gene. The V and J ends lost 1 base and 5 bases respectively, with 9 bases between them. This CDR3 contains 13 residues. Looked up from germline, CDR1 is SGHVS and CDR2 is FQNEAQ.

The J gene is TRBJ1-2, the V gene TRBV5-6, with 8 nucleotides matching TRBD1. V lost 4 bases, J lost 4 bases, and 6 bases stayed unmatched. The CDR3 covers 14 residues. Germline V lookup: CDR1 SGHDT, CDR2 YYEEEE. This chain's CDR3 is CASSGQGPFYGYTF. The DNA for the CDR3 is TGTGCCAGCAGCGGACAGGGCCCCTTCTATGGCTACACCTTC. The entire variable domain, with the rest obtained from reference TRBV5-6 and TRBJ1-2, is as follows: DAGVTQSPTHLIKTRGQQVTLRCSPKSGHDTVSWYQQALGQGPQFIFQYYEEEERQRGNFPDRFSGHQFPNYSSELNVNALLLGDSALYLCASSGQGPFYGYTFGSGTRLTVV.

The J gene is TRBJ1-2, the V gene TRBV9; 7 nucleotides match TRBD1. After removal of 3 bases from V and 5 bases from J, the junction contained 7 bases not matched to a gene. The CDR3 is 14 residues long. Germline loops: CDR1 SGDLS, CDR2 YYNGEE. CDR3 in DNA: TGTGCCAGCAGCGAGCGACAGGGCGGTTATGGCTACACCTTC. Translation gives CASSERQGGYGYTF.

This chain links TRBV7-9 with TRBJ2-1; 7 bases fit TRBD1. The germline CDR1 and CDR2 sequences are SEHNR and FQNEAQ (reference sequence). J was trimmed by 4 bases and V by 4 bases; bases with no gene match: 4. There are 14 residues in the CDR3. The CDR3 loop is CASSSGQSYNEQFF. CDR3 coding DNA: TGTGCCAGCAGCTCGGGACAGAGTTACAATGAGCAGTTCTTC.

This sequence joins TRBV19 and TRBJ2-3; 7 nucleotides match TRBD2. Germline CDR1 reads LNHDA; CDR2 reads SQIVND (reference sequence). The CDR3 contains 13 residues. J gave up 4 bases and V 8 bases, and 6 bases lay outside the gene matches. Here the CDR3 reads CASSAGLPDTQYF. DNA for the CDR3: TGTGCCAGTTCAGCGGGACTCCCAGATACGCAGTATTTT.

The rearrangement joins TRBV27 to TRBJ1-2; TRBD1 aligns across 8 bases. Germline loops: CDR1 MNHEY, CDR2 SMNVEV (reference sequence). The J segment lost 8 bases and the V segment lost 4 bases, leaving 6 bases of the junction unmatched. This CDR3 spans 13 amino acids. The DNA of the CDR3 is TGTGCCAGCAGTTCGGACAGGGTGCGAGGCTACACCTTC. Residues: CASSSDRVRGYTF.

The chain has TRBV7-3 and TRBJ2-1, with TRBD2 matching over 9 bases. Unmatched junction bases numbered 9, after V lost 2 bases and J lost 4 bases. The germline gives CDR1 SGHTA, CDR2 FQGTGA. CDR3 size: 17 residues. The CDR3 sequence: CASSLRGSGGIYNEQFF. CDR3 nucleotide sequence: TGTGCCAGCAGCTTACGTGGTAGCGGGGGTATTTACAATGAGCAGTTCTTC.

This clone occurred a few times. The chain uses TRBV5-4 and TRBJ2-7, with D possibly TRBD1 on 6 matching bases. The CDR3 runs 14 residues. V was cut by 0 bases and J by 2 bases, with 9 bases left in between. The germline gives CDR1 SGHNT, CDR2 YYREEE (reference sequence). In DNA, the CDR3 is TGTGCCAGCAGCTTGGAGGACAGTCCCTACGAGCAGTACTTC. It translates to CASSLEDSPYEQYF.

CDR3 bases: TGTGCCAGCAGCGTAGGTTGGGGGAAGGCAGGGGGACCCTACGAGCAGTACTTC. As protein: CASSVGWGKAGGPYEQYF. The genes are TRBV9 and TRBJ2-7, with 7 bases lining up with TRBD1. The CDR3 length is 18 residues. Germline V lookup: CDR1 SGDLS, CDR2 YYNGEE. Trimming cost V 0 bases and J 2 bases; bases outside gene matches: 14.

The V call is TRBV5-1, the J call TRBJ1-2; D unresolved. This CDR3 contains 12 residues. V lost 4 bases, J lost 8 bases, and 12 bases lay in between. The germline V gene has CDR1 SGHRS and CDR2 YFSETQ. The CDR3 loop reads CASSVNQGGYTF. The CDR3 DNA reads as TGCGCCAGCAGCGTTAACCAAGGGGGCTACACCTTC.

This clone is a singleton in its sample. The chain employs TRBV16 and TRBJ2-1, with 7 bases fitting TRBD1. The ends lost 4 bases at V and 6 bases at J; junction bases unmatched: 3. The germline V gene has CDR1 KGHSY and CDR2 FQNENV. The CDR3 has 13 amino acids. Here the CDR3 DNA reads TGTGCCAGCAGCCTCGACAGGGTCAATGAGCAGTTCTTC. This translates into CASSLDRVNEQFF.

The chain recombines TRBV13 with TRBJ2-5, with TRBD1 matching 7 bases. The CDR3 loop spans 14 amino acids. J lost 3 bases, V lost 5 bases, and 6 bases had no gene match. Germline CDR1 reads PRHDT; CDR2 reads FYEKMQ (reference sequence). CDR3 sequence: CASSGPGQKETQYF. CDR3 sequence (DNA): TGTGCCAGCAGCGGACCGGGACAGAAAGAGACCCAGTACTTC.

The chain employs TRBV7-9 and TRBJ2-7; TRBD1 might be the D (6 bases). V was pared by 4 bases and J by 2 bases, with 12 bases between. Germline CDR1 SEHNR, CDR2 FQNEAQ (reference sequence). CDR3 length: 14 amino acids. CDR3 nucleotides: TGTGCCAGCAGCTCACCACAGGGACCCTACGAGCAGTACTTC. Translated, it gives CASSSPQGPYEQYF.

In DNA, the CDR3 is TGTGCCAGGACGGACAGATCCTACGAGCAGTACTTC. It translates to CARTDRSYEQYF. The chain joins TRBV7-5 to TRBJ2-7; the D call of TRBD1 is as the table states it, not checked on the DNA. TRBV7-5 is labeled a pseudogene. The CDR3 covers 12 residues.

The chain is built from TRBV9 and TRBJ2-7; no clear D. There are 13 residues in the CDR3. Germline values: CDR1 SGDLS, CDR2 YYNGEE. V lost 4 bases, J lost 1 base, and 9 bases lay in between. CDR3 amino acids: CASSLVRSYEQYF. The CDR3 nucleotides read TGTGCCAGCAGCCTCGTGAGGTCCTACGAGCAGTACTTC.

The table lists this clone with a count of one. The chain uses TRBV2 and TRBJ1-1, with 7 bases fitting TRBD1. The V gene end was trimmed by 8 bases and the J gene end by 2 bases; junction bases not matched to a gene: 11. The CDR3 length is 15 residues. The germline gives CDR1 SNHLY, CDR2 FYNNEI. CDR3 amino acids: CASCDREKPNTEAFF. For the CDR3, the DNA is TGTGCCAGCTGCGACAGGGAAAAACCCAACACTGAAGCTTTCTTT.

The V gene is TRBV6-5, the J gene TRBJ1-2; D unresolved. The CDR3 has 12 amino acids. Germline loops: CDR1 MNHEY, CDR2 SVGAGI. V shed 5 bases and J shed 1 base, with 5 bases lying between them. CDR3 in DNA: TGTGCCAGCAGTCCAAATAACTATGGCTACACCTTC. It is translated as CASSPNNYGYTF.

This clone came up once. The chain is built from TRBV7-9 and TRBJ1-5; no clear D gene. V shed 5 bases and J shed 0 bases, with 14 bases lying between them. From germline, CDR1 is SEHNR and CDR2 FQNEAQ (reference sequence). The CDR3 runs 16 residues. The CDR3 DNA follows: TGTGCCAGCAGCCCCCCCCTGCCCGATAGCAATCAGCCCCAGCATTTT. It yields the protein CASSPPLPDSNQPQHF.

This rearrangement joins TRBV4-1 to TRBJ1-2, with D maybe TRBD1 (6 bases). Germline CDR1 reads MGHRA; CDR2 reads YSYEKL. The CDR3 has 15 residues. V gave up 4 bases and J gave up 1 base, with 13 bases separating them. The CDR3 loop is CASSPRTAVNYGYTF. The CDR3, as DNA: TGCGCCAGCAGCCCGAGGACAGCAGTTAACTATGGCTACACCTTC.

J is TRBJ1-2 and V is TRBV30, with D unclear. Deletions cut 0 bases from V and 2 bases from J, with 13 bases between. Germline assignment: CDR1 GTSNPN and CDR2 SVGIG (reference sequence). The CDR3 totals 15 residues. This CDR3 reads CAWSVYGEPNYGYTF. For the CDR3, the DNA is TGTGCCTGGAGTGTGTATGGTGAACCGAACTATGGCTACACCTTC.

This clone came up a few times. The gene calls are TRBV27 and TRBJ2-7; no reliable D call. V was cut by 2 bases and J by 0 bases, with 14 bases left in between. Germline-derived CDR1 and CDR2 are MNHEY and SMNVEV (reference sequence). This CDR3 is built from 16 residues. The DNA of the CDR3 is TGTGCCAGCAGTTTAAATACCCCCGGCTACTCCTACGAGCAGTACTTC. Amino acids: CASSLNTPGYSYEQYF.

CDR3 amino acids: CASSFTSGRRDTQYF. DNA for the CDR3: TGTGCCAGCAGCTTTACTAGCGGGAGACGAGATACGCAGTATTTT. V is TRBV6-6 and J is TRBJ2-3, with 11 bases lining up with TRBD2. This CDR3 contains 15 residues. Trimming took 6 bases from V and 5 from J; bases not matched to a gene: 7. Per the germline V gene, CDR1 is MNHNY and CDR2 is SVGAGI (reference sequence).

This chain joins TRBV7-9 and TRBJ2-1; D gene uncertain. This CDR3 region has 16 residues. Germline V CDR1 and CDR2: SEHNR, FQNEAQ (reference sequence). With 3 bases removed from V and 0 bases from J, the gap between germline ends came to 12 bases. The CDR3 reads CASSFVHTSSYNEQFF. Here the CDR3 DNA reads TGTGCCAGCAGCTTCGTACACACGAGCTCCTACAATGAGCAGTTCTTC. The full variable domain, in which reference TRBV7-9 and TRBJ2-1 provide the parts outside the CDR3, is DTGVSQNPRHKITKRGQNVTFRCDPISEHNRLYWYRQTLGQGPEFLTYFQNEAQLEKSRLLSDRFSAERPKGSFSTLEIQRTEQGDSAMYLCASSFVHTSSYNEQFFGPGTRLTVL.